The 18 T cell receptor beta chains reported below all come from one sample, sequenced in a study of PD-1 blockade in classical Hodgkin lymphoma. Each patient's relapse followed autologous stem cell transplantation, and brentuximab vedotin exposure varied. Magnetic negative selection purified CD4+ T cells from thawed PBMCs. Assay: immunoSEQ multiplex PCR; the TCRdb copy retains only in-frame clones and omits some. The repertoire includes 30,000 to 40,000 clones, approximately 92% of them detected once, and 0.2% to 0.3% sits in the top ten. Sequenced material: CD4+ T cells from blood, taken at baseline. These receptors came from a human donor with classical Hodgkin lymphoma.

This clone was counted once. The rearrangement uses TRBV15 and TRBJ2-7; D is uncertain. This CDR3 region has 13 residues. With 0 bases removed from V and 5 bases from J, the gap between germline ends came to 8 bases. CDR1 and CDR2 (germline): LNHNV, YYDKDF (reference sequence). As DNA, the CDR3 is TGTGCCACCAGCAGAGATTTCCGGGACGAGCAGTACTTC. Encoded protein: CATSRDFRDEQYF.

The V gene is TRBV4-1, the J gene TRBJ2-1, with D possibly being TRBD1 (6 bases). Trimming removed 0 bases from V and 3 bases from J, with 15 bases in between. The V gene's germline CDR1 is MGHRA and CDR2 YSYEKL. The CDR3 covers 17 residues. The CDR3 DNA sequence: TGCGCCAGCAGCCAAGAACGACAGGTTGGTGGCTACAATGAGCAGTTCTTC. This gives the protein CASSQERQVGGYNEQFF.

The V and J genes are TRBV30 and TRBJ2-7; 9 positions match TRBD1. Germline V gene sequence: CDR1 GTSNPN, CDR2 SVGIG (reference sequence). V lost 3 bases to trimming and J lost 3 bases; unmatched junction nucleotides: 9. This CDR3 contains 15 residues. This CDR3 is CAWRTGTGPHYEQYF. For the CDR3, the DNA is TGTGCCTGGAGGACTGGGACAGGGCCCCACTACGAGCAGTACTTC.

CDR3 sequence: CASSPRTSGAYEQYF. The CDR3 DNA is TGTGCCAGCAGCCCGCGGACTAGCGGGGCCTACGAGCAGTACTTC. The V call is TRBV9, the J call TRBJ2-7; 12 positions match TRBD2. Looked up from germline, CDR1 is SGDLS and CDR2 is YYNGEE. The V segment lost 4 bases and the J segment 2 bases; nucleotides outside the gene matches: 4. The CDR3 is 15 amino acids.

V and J are TRBV7-2 and TRBJ1-1; 9 nucleotides agree with TRBD1. J lost 0 bases, V lost 1 base, and 3 bases had no gene match. Germline V lookup: CDR1 SGHTA, CDR2 FQGNSA. CDR3 length: 16 residues. This CDR3 is CASSLGTGVLNTEAFF. CDR3 DNA: TGTGCCAGCAGCTTAGGGACAGGGGTACTGAACACTGAAGCTTTCTTT. The variable domain in full, with the rest retrieved from reference TRBV7-2 and TRBJ1-1, is GAGVSQSPSNKVTEKGKDVELRCDPISGHTALYWYRQSLGQGLEFLIYFQGNSAPDKSGLPSDRFSAERTGGSVSTLTIQRTQQEDSAVYLCASSLGTGVLNTEAFFGQGTRLTVV.

The gene calls are TRBV5-1 and TRBJ2-5; 8 bases line up with TRBD2. V dropped 0 bases and J dropped 5; count of bases not matched to a gene: 6. The CDR3 is made up of 15 amino acids. CDR1 and CDR2 (germline): SGHRS, YFSETQ. The CDR3 protein is CASSLEGLEMETQYF. DNA of the CDR3: TGCGCCAGCAGCTTGGAGGGACTAGAAATGGAGACCCAGTACTTC.

The chain uses TRBV6-6 and TRBJ2-7; possibly TRBD1 for D (5 bases). Germline CDR1 MNHNY, CDR2 SVGAGI (reference sequence). The CDR3 contains 14 residues. The V gene lost 2 bases and the J gene lost 0 bases, with 8 bases spanning the gap. CDR3 sequence reads: CASSYTDSSYEQYF. The CDR3 nucleotides read TGTGCCAGCAGTTACACCGACAGCTCCTACGAGCAGTACTTC.

J is TRBJ1-1 and V is TRBV4-1; no firm D call. This CDR3 region has 15 residues. Germline assignment: CDR1 MGHRA and CDR2 YSYEKL. Trimming removed 1 base from V and 5 bases from J, with 14 bases in between. Here the CDR3 DNA reads TGCGCCAGCAGCCAAGTACAGAGGTTGTCAACTGAAGCTTTCTTT. As protein: CASSQVQRLSTEAFF.

The chain joins TRBV19 to TRBJ2-1; D possibly corresponds to TRBD1 (6 bases). CDR1 LNHDA and CDR2 SQIVND come from the germline V gene (reference sequence). This CDR3 has 13 residues. V lost 7 bases and J lost 8, with 15 bases in between. For the CDR3, the DNA is TGTGCCAGTACCCCGACCAGGGGTCATGAGCAGTTCTTC. Encoded protein: CASTPTRGHEQFF.

The J gene is TRBJ2-7, the V gene TRBV11-2, with TRBD2 matching over 10 bases. CDR1 and CDR2 from the germline V gene are SGHAT and FQNNGV. The ends lost 5 bases at V and 3 bases at J; junction bases unmatched: 7. This CDR3 is 15 amino acids long. The CDR3 DNA reads as TGTGCCAGCAGCCGGACTAGCGGTCCTTTCTACGAGCAGTACTTC. Amino acid sequence: CASSRTSGPFYEQYF.

Remarks on this clone: The junction does not match germline at one end; this may be a read error. The V gene is TRBV7-7, the J gene TRBJ2-7, with D possibly being TRBD1 (6 bases). This CDR3 spans 15 amino acids. Germline V gene lookup returns CDR1 SSHAT and CDR2 FNYEAQ (reference sequence). CDR3 bases: TGTGCTAGCAGCTTAGTGGGGTACAGGGTGCTCGAGCAGTACTTC. Translated: CASSLVGYRVLEQYF.

The chain combines TRBV6-5 with TRBJ2-1; 7 bases are a match to TRBD2. The CDR3 consists of 14 residues. Germline V gene sequence: CDR1 MNHEY, CDR2 SVGAGI. V trimming: 6 bases; J trimming: 7 bases; junction bases outside the gene matches: 9. The CDR3 protein is CASSRGGPENEQFF. CDR3 bases: TGTGCCAGCAGCCGCGGGGGACCTGAAAATGAGCAGTTCTTC.

The V call is TRBV28, the J call TRBJ1-2; TRBD1 is a possible D gene (5 bases). The CDR3 covers 12 residues. The germline CDR1 and CDR2 sequences are MDHEN and SYDVKM. Deletions cut 6 bases from V and 6 bases from J, with 11 bases between. This CDR3 reads CASRDMTDGYTF. The CDR3 coding sequence is TGTGCCAGCAGAGATATGACAGATGGCTACACCTTC.

The genes are TRBV5-1 and TRBJ2-7; 10 nucleotides match TRBD2. The V gene end was trimmed by 0 bases and the J gene end by 5 bases; junction bases not matched to a gene: 14. The CDR3 contains 18 residues. CDR1 is SGHRS and CDR2 is YFSETQ in the germline V gene. CDR3 coding DNA: TGCGCCAGCAGCTTGGGTGTCTCTGGGCTAGCGGGAGTCAACGAGCAGTACTTC. Translating gives CASSLGVSGLAGVNEQYF.

The gene calls are TRBV19 and TRBJ2-5; 9 bases are a match to TRBD1. V lost 8 bases and J lost 5; bases outside the gene matches: 6. CDR1 and CDR2 from the germline V gene are LNHDA and SQIVND (reference sequence). This CDR3 spans 13 amino acids. The CDR3 protein is CASCTGGCETQYF. The CDR3 coding sequence is TGTGCCAGTTGTACAGGGGGCTGTGAGACCCAGTACTTC.

This clone occurred a few times. The genes are TRBV18 and TRBJ2-2; D remains unclear. From germline, CDR1 is KGHSH and CDR2 LQKENI. This CDR3 comprises 12 residues. V was pared by 2 bases and J by 2 bases, with 0 bases between. This CDR3 reads CASSPNTGELFF. CDR3 coding DNA: TGTGCCAGCTCACCAAACACCGGGGAGCTGTTTTTT.

V gene TRBV10-3 combines with J gene TRBJ2-5, with 8 bases aligning to TRBD1. This CDR3 is 18 amino acids long. With 0 bases clipped from V and 2 bases from J, the junction kept 11 bases outside the gene matches. Germline CDR1 ENHRY, CDR2 SYGVKD. The CDR3 nucleotides read TGTGCCATCAGTGAGTCGAGACCGGGACAGGTCTCGCAAGAGACCCAGTACTTC. It yields the protein CAISESRPGQVSQETQYF.

This clone appeared once. The V and J genes are TRBV11-2 and TRBJ2-1; 15 bases line up with TRBD2. V trimming: 5 bases; J trimming: 9 bases; junction bases outside the gene matches: 8. CDR1 is SGHAT and CDR2 is FQNNGV in the germline V gene. The CDR3 is 16 residues long. The DNA for the CDR3 is TGTGCCAGCAGCCTAGGACTAGCGGGAGGGCGCGGTGAGCAGTTCTTC. Its protein is CASSLGLAGGRGEQFF.